This section outlines one T cell receptor (beta chain) sequence together with its context. What it binds is not known. The sample comes from a study of T-cell memory formation after mild COVID-19. General study results and limits: Among CD4+ contracting clones, most were CM and EM, and CD8+ ones EMRA.

Trimming removed 3 bases from V and 0 bases from J; junction bases left unmatched: 8. The CDR3 is made up of 17 amino acids. Germline assignment: CDR1 SGHTA and CDR2 FQGNSA. The 5'RACE method, run with constant-segment primers, produced TCR alpha and TCR beta cDNA libraries (carrying sample barcodes and UMIs). TCRdb processed the 5' RACE reads anew with MiXCR; each CDR3 protein has one entry. The sample records around 120,000 distinct CDR3 sequences, roughly 15% being singletons. This sequence originates from an adult woman who had mild COVID-19 (a few samples of this study predate the infection). Cell type and time point are not known. The specimen was PBMCs or a T cell subset sorted from them (not recorded which). This chain uses TRBV7-2 with TRBJ2-7; TRBD2 matches 10 bases. As DNA, the CDR3 is TGTGCCAGCAGCTTCATCCTAACTAGCGGGAACTCCTACGAGCAGTACTTC. Protein sequence: CASSFILTSGNSYEQYF.